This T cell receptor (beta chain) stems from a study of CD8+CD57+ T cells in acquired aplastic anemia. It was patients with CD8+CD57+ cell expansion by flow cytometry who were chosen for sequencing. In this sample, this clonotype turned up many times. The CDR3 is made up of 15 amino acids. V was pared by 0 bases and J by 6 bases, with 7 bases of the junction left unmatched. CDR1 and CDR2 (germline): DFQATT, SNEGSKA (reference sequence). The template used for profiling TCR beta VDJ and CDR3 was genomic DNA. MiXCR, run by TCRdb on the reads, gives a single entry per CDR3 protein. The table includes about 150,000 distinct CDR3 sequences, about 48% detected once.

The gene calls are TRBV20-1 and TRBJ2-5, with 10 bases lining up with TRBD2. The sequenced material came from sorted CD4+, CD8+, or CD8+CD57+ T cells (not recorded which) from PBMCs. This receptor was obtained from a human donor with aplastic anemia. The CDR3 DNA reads TGCAGTGCTAGAGATTGGGGGACTAGCGAAAAGACCCAGTACTTC. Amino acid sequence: CSARDWGTSEKTQYF.